One and the same sample provided the 15 T cell receptor beta chains below, sequenced in a study of T cells in Graves' hyperthyroidism and ophthalmopathy. RNA transcripts provided the source from which TCR beta CDR3 regions were amplified. During a first-round RT-PCR of the TCR CDR3, the HTBI primer set was used. One entry per CDR3 protein results from TCRdb running MiXCR on the multiplex PCR reads. Here the sample spans about 560,000 distinct CDR3 sequences, about a sixth being singletons. The source material was blood. The origin of the receptors is a young woman with Graves' hyperthyroidism.

This clonotype was picked up many times. V and J are TRBV3-1 and TRBJ2-7, with D perhaps matching TRBD2 (7 bases). CDR1 is LGHDT and CDR2 is YNNKEL in the germline V gene (reference sequence). CDR3 size: 14 residues. Trimming pared 4 bases from V and 4 bases from J, leaving 14 bases between. CDR3 region: CASSPLGRGYEQYF. The DNA for the CDR3 is TGTGCCAGCAGCCCACTTGGGAGGGGGTACGAGCAGTACTTC.

V gene TRBV25-1 combines with J gene TRBJ2-1; TRBD1 matches at 9 bases. With V trimmed by 3 bases and J by 5 bases, 14 bases remained unmatched. This CDR3 has 18 amino acids. Germline V gene lookup returns CDR1 MGHDK and CDR2 SYGVNS. The CDR3 protein is CASSDDRGDEAGHNEQFF. CDR3 bases: TGTGCCAGCAGTGATGACAGGGGGGACGAGGCGGGTCACAATGAGCAGTTCTTC.

This clonotype was found a few times. The chain is built from TRBV7-9 and TRBJ2-3; D might be TRBD2 (6 bases). This CDR3 comprises 15 residues. CDR1 is SEHNR, CDR2 FQNEAQ, per germline (reference sequence). V gave up 5 bases and J gave up 3 bases, with 15 bases separating them. The CDR3 spells CASSRRFRETDTQYF. DNA of the CDR3: TGTGCCAGCAGCAGGCGGTTTCGGGAGACAGATACGCAGTATTTT.

The chain is built from TRBV28 and TRBJ1-3, with unresolved D. Trimming took 8 bases from V and 0 from J, leaving 11 bases between them. Germline V gives CDR1 MDHEN, CDR2 SYDVKM. CDR3 length equals 14 residues. The CDR3, as DNA: TGTGCCAGCCACCCGGTCCCCTCTGGAAACACCATATATTTT. Its protein product is CASHPVPSGNTIYF.

In its sample, this clonotype was seen a few times. The chain is built from TRBV29-1 and TRBJ2-3; 7 positions match TRBD1. Germline CDR1 SQVTM, CDR2 ANQGSEA. J gave up 5 bases and V 7 bases, and 6 bases lay outside the gene matches. This CDR3 has 12 amino acids. CDR3 DNA: TGCAGCGGTGAGACAGGGATAGATACGCAGTATTTT. Translated: CSGETGIDTQYF.

V and J are TRBV12-3 or TRBV12-4 and TRBJ2-7; possible D gene TRBD2, 6 bases. The CDR3 sequence is 14 residues long. Deletions cut 6 bases from V and 4 bases from J, with 16 bases between. DNA for the CDR3: TGTGCCAGCAGACACACGGAGGGATGGTACGAGCAGTACTTC. It is translated as CASRHTEGWYEQYF.

This clonotype has at least ten counts. The J gene is TRBJ2-7, the V gene TRBV28; 7 nucleotides align to TRBD1. The CDR3 contains 13 residues. CDR1 and CDR2 (germline): MDHEN, SYDVKM. The V and J ends lost 5 bases and 3 bases, in that order; junction bases with no gene match: 4. CDR3 DNA: TGTGCCAGCAGTAAAGGGACAGTCTACGAGCAGTACTTC. Its protein product is CASSKGTVYEQYF.

This chain links TRBV7-9 with TRBJ2-2; no firm D call. The CDR3 is 13 residues long. Per germline, CDR1 SEHNR and CDR2 FQNEAQ (reference sequence). Trimming took off 1 base at V and 4 bases at J, with 4 bases between the two ends. The CDR3 reads CASSLGATGELFF. The CDR3 bases are TGTGCCAGCAGCTTAGGGGCCACCGGGGAGCTGTTTTTT.

This clonotype was picked up many times. This sequence joins TRBV20-1 and TRBJ2-7; TRBD2 matches at 9 bases. The CDR3 consists of 14 residues. Germline V CDR1 and CDR2: DFQATT, SNEGSKA (reference sequence). After removal of 1 base from V and 4 bases from J, the junction contained 5 bases not matched to a gene. As DNA, the CDR3 is TGCAGTGCTAGAGTCCGGACTAGCGCTTACGAGCAGTACTTC. Protein sequence: CSARVRTSAYEQYF.

A few counts support this clonotype. V gene TRBV12-3 or TRBV12-4 combines with J gene TRBJ1-4; 7 bases match TRBD1. The CDR3 runs to 14 residues. Unmatched junction bases numbered 9, after V lost 7 bases and J lost 7 bases. In DNA, the CDR3 is TGTGCCAGCAATCGACAGGGAATAGGTGAAAAACTGTTTTTT. This sequence encodes CASNRQGIGEKLFF.

This clonotype was picked up many times. The chain recombines TRBV6-2 or TRBV6-3 with TRBJ1-5; 8 bases match TRBD1. The CDR3 length is 16 residues. The V gene end was trimmed by 6 bases and the J gene end by 7 bases; junction bases not matched to a gene: 14. The germline gives CDR1 MNHEY, CDR2 SVGEGT. The CDR3 region has the DNA TGTGCCAGCAGCCAACGGACAGGGAATATGAACCAGCCCCAGCATTTT. It is translated as CASSQRTGNMNQPQHF.

This chain links TRBV20-1 with TRBJ2-2; D might be TRBD1 (6 bases). Deletions cut 4 bases from V and 0 bases from J, with 9 bases between. CDR1 and CDR2 from the germline V gene are DFQATT and SNEGSKA (reference sequence). There are 14 residues in the CDR3. CDR3 in DNA: TGCAGTGCTACCGACAGGACGAACACCGGGGAGCTGTTTTTT. Protein sequence: CSATDRTNTGELFF.

The chain carries TRBV5-6 and TRBJ1-2, with a weak D call TRBD1 (5 bases). The CDR3 length is 14 residues. Trimming took 0 bases from V and 3 from J, leaving 9 bases between them. Germline lookup yields CDR1 SGHDT and CDR2 YYEEEE. CDR3 bases: TGTGCCAGCAGCTTGGACTGGGGCGACTATGGCTACACCTTC. This codes for CASSLDWGDYGYTF.

There are many counts of this clonotype. The J gene is TRBJ1-1, the V gene TRBV7-2; D is undetermined. The CDR3 totals 11 residues. V lost 1 base, J lost 7 bases, and 4 bases lay in between. Germline V gene sequence: CDR1 SGHTA, CDR2 FQGNSA. The CDR3 DNA is TGTGCCAGCAGCTTAGTAGGTGAAGCTTTCTTT. Encoded protein: CASSLVGEAFF.

This clonotype was observed at least ten times. The CDR3 protein is CASSERQGARNEQFF. In DNA form, the CDR3 reads TGTGCCAGCAGTGAAAGACAGGGCGCCCGAAATGAGCAGTTCTTC. The chain combines TRBV6-1 with TRBJ2-1, with TRBD1 identical over 7 bases. Germline V lookup: CDR1 MNHNS, CDR2 SASEGT. Trimming took 2 bases from V and 7 from J; bases not matched to a gene: 8. This CDR3 contains 15 residues.